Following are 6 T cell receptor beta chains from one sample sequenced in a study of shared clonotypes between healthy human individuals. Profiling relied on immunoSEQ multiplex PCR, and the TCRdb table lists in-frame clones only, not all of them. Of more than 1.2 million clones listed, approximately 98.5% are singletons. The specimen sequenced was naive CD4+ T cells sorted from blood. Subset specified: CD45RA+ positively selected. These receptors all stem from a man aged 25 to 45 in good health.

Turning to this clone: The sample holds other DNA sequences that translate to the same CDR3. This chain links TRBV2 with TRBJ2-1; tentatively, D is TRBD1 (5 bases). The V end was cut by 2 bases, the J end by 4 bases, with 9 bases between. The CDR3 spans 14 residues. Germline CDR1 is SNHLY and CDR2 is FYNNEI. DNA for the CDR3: TGTGCCAGCAGTGAACAGGGATCTTACAATGAGCAGTTCTTC. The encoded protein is CASSEQGSYNEQFF.

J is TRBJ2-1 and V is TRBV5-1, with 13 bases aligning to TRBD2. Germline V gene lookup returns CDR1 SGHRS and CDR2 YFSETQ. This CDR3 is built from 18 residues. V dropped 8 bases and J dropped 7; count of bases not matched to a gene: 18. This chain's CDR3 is CASKPGLAGPAPINEQFF. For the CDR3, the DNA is TGCGCCAGTAAACCGGGACTAGCGGGACCGGCCCCAATTAATGAGCAGTTCTTC.

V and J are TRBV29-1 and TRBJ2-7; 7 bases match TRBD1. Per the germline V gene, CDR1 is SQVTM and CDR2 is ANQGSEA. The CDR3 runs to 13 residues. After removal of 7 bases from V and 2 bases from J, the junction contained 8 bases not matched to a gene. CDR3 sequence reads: CSATPTGPYEQYF. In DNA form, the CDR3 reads TGCAGCGCAACGCCGACAGGGCCCTACGAGCAGTACTTC.

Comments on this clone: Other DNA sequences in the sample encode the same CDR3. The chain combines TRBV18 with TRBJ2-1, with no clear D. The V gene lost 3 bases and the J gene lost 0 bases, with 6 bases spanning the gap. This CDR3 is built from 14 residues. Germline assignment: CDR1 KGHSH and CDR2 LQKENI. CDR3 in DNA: TGTGCCAGCTCACCCAGGAGCTCCTACAATGAGCAGTTCTTC. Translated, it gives CASSPRSSYNEQFF.

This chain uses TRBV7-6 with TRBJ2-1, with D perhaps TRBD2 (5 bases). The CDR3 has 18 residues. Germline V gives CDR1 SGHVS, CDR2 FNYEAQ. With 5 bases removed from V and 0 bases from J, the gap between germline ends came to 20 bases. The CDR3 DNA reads TGTGCCAGCAGCCCCGGTGGAGGTTATCCTAGCTCCTACAATGAGCAGTTCTTC. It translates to CASSPGGGYPSSYNEQFF.

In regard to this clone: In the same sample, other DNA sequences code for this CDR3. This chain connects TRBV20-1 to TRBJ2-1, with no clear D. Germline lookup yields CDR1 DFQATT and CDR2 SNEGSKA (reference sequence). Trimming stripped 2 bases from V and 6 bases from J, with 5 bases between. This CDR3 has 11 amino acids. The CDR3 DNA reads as TGCAGTGCTAGACTAGTCAATGAGCAGTTCTTC. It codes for CSARLVNEQFF.